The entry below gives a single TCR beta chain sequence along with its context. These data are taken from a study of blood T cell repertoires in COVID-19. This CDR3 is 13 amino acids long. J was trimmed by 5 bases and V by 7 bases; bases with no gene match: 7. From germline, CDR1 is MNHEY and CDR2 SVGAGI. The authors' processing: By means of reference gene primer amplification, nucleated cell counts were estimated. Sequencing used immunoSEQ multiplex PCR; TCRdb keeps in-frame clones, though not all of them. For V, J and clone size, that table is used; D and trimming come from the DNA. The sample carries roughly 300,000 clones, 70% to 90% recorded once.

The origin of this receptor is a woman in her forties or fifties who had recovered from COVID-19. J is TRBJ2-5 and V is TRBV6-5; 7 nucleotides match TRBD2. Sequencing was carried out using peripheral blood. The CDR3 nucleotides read TGTGCCAGCACTTCGAGGCGGGAGGAGACCCAGTACTTC. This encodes CASTSRREETQYF.